This T cell receptor beta chain originates from a study of T cell responses to AZD1222 COVID-19 vaccine. Notes on the study in general: Repertoire sampling happened only post peak T cell response. A rise in Spike-specific TCR breadth and depth followed two AZD1222 doses. White British donors predominated, females outnumbered males, and clonal diversity was possibly underestimated. Baseline serostatus was positive in only six or seven AZD1222 recipients.

As concerns this clone: No antigen is known for it.

V was shortened by 0 bases and J by 2 bases, with 5 bases between the two germline ends. Germline values: CDR1 SGHRS, CDR2 YFSETQ. The CDR3 has 14 residues. Profiled with immunoSEQ multiplex PCR; TCRdb holds only in-frame clones, not every one. The table shows more than 150,000 clones, with 90% to 95% occurring only once. The sequencing here drew on peripheral blood, taken 28 days after the second AZD1222 dose. The receptor was isolated from an adult who received the AZD1222 COVID-19 vaccine. The V call is TRBV5-1, the J call TRBJ1-4; D unresolved. CDR3 sequence reads: CASSLEQTNEKLFF. CDR3 nucleotide sequence: TGCGCCAGCAGCTTGGAACAGACTAATGAAAAACTGTTTTTT.